The rows below give T cell receptor beta chains drawn from one sample of a study of Ad26.COV2.S vaccination and SARS-CoV-2 variants. Sequencing was performed with immunoSEQ multiplex PCR; in TCRdb, only in-frame clones are kept and a portion is missing. This sample has around 320,000 clones, with around 90% found just once. The input for sequencing was peripheral blood, taken in a trial of Ad26.COV2.S vaccine versus placebo. These receptors were obtained from a person between 18 and 60 years old who received the Ad26.COV2.S COVID-19 vaccine or a placebo. Both conserved end residues are part of each CDR3. D genes are given only for firm matches. Clone sizes are given selectively: once, few, many, or a class where the clone is expanded.

>TRBV15|TRBJ2-3|TRBD1|-
CATSFRDRGTDTQYF
TGTGCCACCAGCTTCCGGGACAGGGGCACAGATACGCAGTATTTT
>TRBV7-7|TRBJ2-5|-|-
CASSPQWGTQETQYF
TGTGCTAGCAGCCCCCAATGGGGGACCCAAGAGACCCAGTACTTC
>TRBV19|TRBJ1-5|-|-
CASLHPGSNQPQHF
TGTGCCAGCCTTCATCCAGGGAGCAATCAGCCCCAGCATTTT
>TRBV30|TRBJ2-3|-|-
CAWSMRDTQYF
TGTGCCTGGAGTATGAGGGATACGCAGTATTTT
>TRBV14|TRBJ2-1|TRBD1|-
CASSPRRGRSYNEQFF
TGTGCCAGCAGCCCTCGCAGGGGGCGATCCTACAATGAGCAGTTCTTC
>TRBV25-1|TRBJ1-4|TRBD1|-
CASSVRQGVSEKLFF
TGTGCCAGCAGCGTCCGACAGGGGGTCTCTGAAAAACTGTTTTTT
>TRBV6-5|TRBJ2-7|-|few
CASSRVGDEQYF
TGTGCCAGCAGCCGGGTGGGGGACGAGCAGTACTTC
>TRBV19|TRBJ1-5|-|-
CASTSTPGPSNQPQHF
TGTGCCAGTACCTCAACTCCAGGGCCGAGCAATCAGCCCCAGCATTTT
>TRBV25-1|TRBJ1-4|-|-
CASSELGTNEKLFF
TGTGCCAGCAGTGAACTGGGTACTAATGAAAAACTGTTTTTT
>TRBV5-1|TRBJ1-4|-|-
CASSLSGGFNEKLFF
TGCGCCAGCAGCCTGTCGGGGGGCTTTAATGAAAAACTGTTTTTT
>TRBV28|TRBJ2-7|TRBD1|-
CASSPTGQGDYEQYF
TGTGCCAGCAGTCCCACCGGACAGGGGGATTACGAGCAGTACTTC
>TRBV4-1|TRBJ1-4|-|-
CASRTPGNREKLFF
TGCGCCAGCAGGACCCCAGGCAATCGTGAAAAACTGTTTTTT
>TRBV27|TRBJ1-2|TRBD1|-
CASSLSGTANYGYTF
TGTGCCAGCAGTTTATCCGGGACAGCTAACTATGGCTACACCTTC
>TRBV6-5|TRBJ2-2|TRBD1|once
CASSYSTGLGPGELFF
TGTGCCAGCAGTTACTCGACAGGGCTGGGGCCCGGGGAGCTGTTTTTT
>TRBV25-1|TRBJ1-6|-|once
CASSDSLIRGSPLHF
TGTGCCAGCAGCGACAGCCTCATAAGGGGTTCACCCCTCCACTTT
>TRBV4-3|TRBJ1-5|-|-
CASSQDLTTYSNQPQHF
TGCGCCAGCAGCCAAGATCTCACAACCTATAGCAATCAGCCCCAGCATTTT
>TRBV7-2|TRBJ2-7|-|-
CASSLLRDYEQYF
TGTGCCAGCAGCTTACTGCGGGACTACGAGCAGTACTTC
>TRBV19|TRBJ1-6|-|-
CASSMGGDSPLHF
TGTGCCAGTAGTATGGGGGGGGATTCACCCCTCCACTTT
>TRBV6-4|TRBJ2-3|-|-
CASSDSEGVGDTQYF
TGTGCCAGCAGTGACTCGGAGGGGGTCGGAGATACGCAGTATTTT
>TRBV7-2|TRBJ2-1|TRBD2|-
CASSLGGGYNEQFF
TGTGCCAGCAGCTTAGGCGGGGGTTACAATGAGCAGTTCTTC
>TRBV7-2|TRBJ1-3|-|-
CASSLVGDAGNTIYF
TGTGCCAGCAGCTTAGTGGGGGACGCTGGAAACACCATATATTTT
>TRBV29-1|TRBJ2-1|TRBD2|-
CSVARTSGYNEQFF
TGCAGCGTAGCAAGGACTAGCGGCTACAATGAGCAGTTCTTC
>TRBV9|TRBJ1-5|-|-
CASSVGIGTVDQPQHF
TGTGCCAGCAGCGTAGGTATAGGGACTGTGGATCAGCCCCAGCATTTT
>TRBV2|TRBJ2-7|TRBD2|-
CASSERGWTSGGYEQYF
TGTGCCAGCAGTGAAAGGGGATGGACTAGCGGGGGATACGAGCAGTACTTC